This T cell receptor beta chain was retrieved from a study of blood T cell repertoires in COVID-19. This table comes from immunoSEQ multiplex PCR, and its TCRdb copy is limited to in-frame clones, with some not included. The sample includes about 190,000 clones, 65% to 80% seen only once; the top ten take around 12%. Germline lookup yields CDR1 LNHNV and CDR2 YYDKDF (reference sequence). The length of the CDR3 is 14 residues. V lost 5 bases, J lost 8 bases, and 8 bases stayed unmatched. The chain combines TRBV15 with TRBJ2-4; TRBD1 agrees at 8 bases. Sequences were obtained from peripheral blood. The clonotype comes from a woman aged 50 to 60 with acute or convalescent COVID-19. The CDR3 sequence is CATSYGQGWDIQYF. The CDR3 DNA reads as TGTGCCACCAGCTATGGACAGGGTTGGGACATTCAGTACTTC.